These T cell receptor beta chains were read from a single sample in a study of T cell repertoires in cytomegalovirus infection. Each CDR3 protein is one row after TCRdb ran MiXCR on the reads. The sample lists roughly 990,000 distinct CDR3 sequences, less than 35% seen once, with roughly an eighth in the top ten. The antigens for these receptors are not known. Sequencing used cultured CD8+ T cells from PBMCs, obtained from culture after CMV antigen stimulation. These receptors originate from a human donor in good health (CMV status not recorded). Some clones in this sample may be carry-over from other donors' samples. The CDR3 runs from the conserved cysteine through the conserved F or W. D genes are given only for firm matches. Clone size, where shown, is once, few, many, or a class for clones that have expanded.

>NA|NA|TRBJ1-6|TRBV6-6
CASSYSRVAEGSPLHF
TGTGCCAGCAGTTACTCGAGGGTGGCCGAGGGTTCACCCCTCCACTTT
>NA|NA|TRBJ1-1|TRBV6-1
CASTWTKRGSMNTEAFF
TGTGCCAGCACTTGGACTAAAAGGGGCTCCATGAACACTGAAGCTTTCTTT
>few|NA|TRBJ2-7|TRBV19
CASSISGGPVNEQYF
TGTGCCAGTAGTATCTCCGGGGGGCCGGTAAACGAGCAGTACTTC
>NA|NA|TRBJ2-3|TRBV10-3
CAISGKGDTQYF
TGTGCCATCAGTGGAAAAGGAGATACGCAGTATTTT
>many|NA|TRBJ1-1|TRBV7-2
CASSLVYRGLNTEAFF
TGTGCCAGCAGCTTAGTCTATCGGGGGTTGAACACTGAAGCTTTCTTT
>NA|NA|TRBJ2-1|TRBV7-2
CASSSVVGPSYNEQFF
TGTGCCAGCAGCTCAGTCGTGGGACCATCCTACAATGAGCAGTTCTTC
>NA|TRBD2|TRBJ2-7|TRBV18
CASSPLTSGGLYEQYF
TGTGCCAGCTCACCCTTGACTAGCGGGGGTCTCTACGAGCAGTACTTC
>NA|NA|TRBJ1-5|TRBV10-3
CAISESHRVFNQPQHF
TGTGCCATCAGTGAGTCACACAGGGTTTTCAATCAGCCCCAGCATTTT
>once|TRBD1|TRBJ1-5|TRBV19
CASSLRDRDGQPQHF
TGTGCCAGTAGCCTTCGGGACAGGGACGGCCAGCCCCAGCATTTT
>many|NA|TRBJ1-2|TRBV20-1
CSATRPGTPNYGYTF
TGCAGTGCTACAAGACCGGGGACCCCTAACTATGGCTACACCTTC
>NA|NA|TRBJ1-6|TRBV7-6
CASSDDSLRNNSPRHF
TGTGCCAGCAGCGATGACAGTCTTCGGAATAATTCACCCCGCCACTTT
>NA|TRBD2|TRBJ2-5|TRBV11-2
CASTTAGDPYQETQYF
TGTGCCAGCACCACGGCGGGGGACCCTTACCAAGAGACCCAGTACTTC
>NA|TRBD1|TRBJ2-5|TRBV12-3/TRBV12-4
CASRRTGLEETQYF
TGTGCCAGCAGACGGACAGGGCTGGAAGAGACCCAGTACTTC
>few|TRBD1|TRBJ1-6|TRBV4-1
CASSQDFRGRSPLHF
TGCGCCAGCAGCCAAGATTTCAGGGGGCGATCACCCCTCCACTTT
>NA|TRBD1|TRBJ1-2|TRBV9
CASSVGLDRDDYTF
TGTGCCAGCAGCGTAGGCTTGGACAGGGATGACTACACCTTC
>many|TRBD2|TRBJ2-3|TRBV7-2
CASSLVASGGATRADTQYF
TGTGCCAGCAGCTTAGTGGCTAGCGGGGGGGCCACGAGGGCAGATACGCAGTATTTT
>few|NA|TRBJ2-3|TRBV12-3/TRBV12-4
CASKRYTDTQYF
TGTGCCAGCAAGCGATACACAGATACGCAGTATTTT
>few|TRBD2|TRBJ2-1|TRBV6-2/TRBV6-3
CASSYWGSGGYNEQFF
TGTGCCAGCAGTTACTGGGGTAGCGGGGGGTACAATGAGCAGTTCTTC
>NA|TRBD1|TRBJ1-5|TRBV12-3/TRBV12-4
CASSSTRQGINQPQHF
TGTGCCAGCAGCTCCACCCGACAGGGGATTAATCAGCCCCAGCATTTT
>NA|TRBD2|TRBJ2-1|TRBV4-3
CASSQDGGDEQFF
TGCGCCAGCAGCCAAGATGGGGGGGATGAGCAGTTCTTC
>few|NA|TRBJ1-1|TRBV7-2
CASSSQMTGPNTEAFF
TGTGCCAGCAGCTCTCAAATGACAGGACCGAACACTGAAGCTTTCTTT
>NA|NA|TRBJ1-2|TRBV9
CASNAGGVNYGYTF
TGTGCCAGCAACGCCGGCGGGGTTAACTATGGCTACACCTTC
>NA|NA|TRBJ2-2|TRBV5-6
CASGGRVTGELFF
TGTGCCAGCGGGGGCCGGGTTACCGGGGAGCTGTTTTTT
>NA|NA|TRBJ2-1|TRBV6-2/TRBV6-3
CASSYSAAHNEQFF
TGTGCCAGCAGTTATTCCGCAGCACACAATGAGCAGTTCTTC
>NA|NA|TRBJ2-7|TRBV27
CASSLRRLDEQYF
TGTGCCAGCAGTTTGCGGAGACTTGACGAGCAGTACTTC
>NA|TRBD1|TRBJ1-2|TRBV7-1
CASSSSGGQGLRDYTF
TGTGCCAGCAGCTCCAGCGGTGGACAGGGGTTAAGAGACTACACCTTC
>many|NA|TRBJ1-2|TRBV12-3/TRBV12-4
CASSLGRYGYTF
TGTGCCAGCAGTTTAGGGCGGTATGGCTACACCTTC